The rows below give T cell receptor beta chains drawn from one sample of a study of T cell responses to AZD1222 COVID-19 vaccine. Some clones are missing from TCRdb's copy, which holds only in-frame ones; the method was immunoSEQ multiplex PCR. The sample includes 70,000 or so clones, less than 85% seen only once; the top ten take nearly 25%. This specimen consisted of peripheral blood, obtained 28 days after the second AZD1222 dose. Receptors were obtained from an adult who received the AZD1222 COVID-19 vaccine. Each CDR3 is given with its conserved first and last residue. Fields, in order: V gene, clone size, J gene, D gene, CDR3 protein, CDR3 DNA. The D gene is left open where the match is weak. For some rows the clone size is stated as once, few or many, or as a class when expanded; others skip it.

TRBV5-1	NA	TRBJ2-2	NA	CASTQGPSTGELFF	TGCGCCAGCACCCAGGGACCGTCCACCGGGGAGCTGTTTTTT
TRBV6-6	NA	TRBJ1-2	TRBD1	CASSYHRGDYGYTF	TGTGCCAGCAGTTACCACAGGGGCGACTATGGCTACACCTTC
TRBV18	NA	TRBJ1-1	TRBD1	CASSPSEGARHAAFF	TGTGCCAGCTCACCTAGTGAGGGGGCACGCCACGCGGCTTTCTTT
TRBV5-1	NA	TRBJ2-1	NA	CASSLERRAYNEQFF	TGCGCCAGCAGCTTGGAAAGGCGGGCCTACAATGAGCAGTTCTTC
TRBV24-1	NA	TRBJ2-5	TRBD2	CATSAPGGEETQYF	TGTGCCACCAGCGCCCCGGGGGGAGAAGAGACCCAGTACTTC
TRBV6-1	NA	TRBJ1-4	NA	CASSEGHRAANEKLFF	TGTGCCAGCAGTGAAGGGCACAGGGCTGCTAATGAAAAACTGTTTTTT
TRBV5-1	NA	TRBJ1-2	NA	CASSPGGHYGYTF	TGCGCCAGCAGCCCCGGCGGCCACTATGGCTACACCTTC
TRBV6-5	once	TRBJ1-5	TRBD1	CASSRDRARQPQHF	TGTGCCAGCAGTAGGGACAGGGCAAGGCAGCCCCAGCATTTT
TRBV11-3	NA	TRBJ1-1	NA	CASSLASGLPRAEAFF	TGTGCCAGCAGCTTAGCGTCGGGACTCCCCAGGGCTGAAGCTTTCTTT
TRBV5-8	NA	TRBJ1-2	TRBD1	CASSWDRVEGYTF	TGTGCCAGCAGCTGGGACAGGGTTGAGGGCTACACCTTC
TRBV7-8	few	TRBJ1-2	NA	CASSPTPQGGYTF	TGTGCCAGCAGCCCAACTCCCCAAGGTGGCTACACCTTC
TRBV7-2	NA	TRBJ1-5	NA	CASSLAQGLHQPQHF	TGTGCCAGCAGCTTAGCGCAGGGGCTCCATCAGCCCCAGCATTTT
TRBV10-2	NA	TRBJ2-1	TRBD2	CASSDPGTSAFF	TGCGCCAGCAGTGACCCCGGGACTAGCGCGTTCTTC
TRBV15	NA	TRBJ2-3	NA	CATSSFSGSTDTQYF	TGTGCCACCAGCAGTTTCAGCGGTAGCACAGATACGCAGTATTTT
TRBV2	NA	TRBJ1-2	NA	CASSPPPQANYGYTF	TGTGCCAGCAGTCCGCCCCCCCAGGCCAACTATGGCTACACCTTC
TRBV5-4	NA	TRBJ2-1	NA	CASSAFGDSDNEQFF	TGTGCCAGCAGCGCCTTTGGGGACTCCGACAATGAGCAGTTCTTC
TRBV5-1	NA	TRBJ1-2	TRBD1	CASSQGQGVGYTF	TGCGCCAGCAGCCAGGGACAGGGGGTCGGCTACACCTTC
TRBV2	few	TRBJ2-7	TRBD2	CASSKLAGGHEQYF	TGTGCCAGCAGTAAACTAGCGGGAGGCCACGAGCAGTACTTC
TRBV10-2	NA	TRBJ1-2	NA	CASSALGQYGGYTF	TGCGCCAGCAGTGCCCTCGGACAGTATGGCGGCTACACCTTC
TRBV5-4	many	TRBJ1-2	NA	CASSPETALGYTF	TGTGCCAGCAGCCCGGAGACTGCCCTGGGCTACACCTTC
TRBV5-4	once	TRBJ1-2	NA	CASSPDSNYGYTF	TGTGCCAGCAGCCCAGACAGCAACTATGGCTACACCTTC
TRBV5-1	NA	TRBJ2-5	TRBD2	CASSLHYPPRLAGFGETQYF	TGCGCCAGCAGCTTACACTACCCGCCGAGACTAGCGGGGTTCGGGGAGACCCAGTACTTC
TRBV30	few	TRBJ2-3	TRBD2	CAWTPISGGLADTQYF	TGTGCCTGGACCCCCATTAGCGGGGGTTTGGCAGATACGCAGTATTTT
TRBV27	NA	TRBJ2-7	NA	CASSLSLRAYEQYF	TGTGCCAGCAGTTTATCCCTACGGGCCTACGAGCAGTACTTC
TRBV6-5	NA	TRBJ1-2	NA	CASSPALFNGYTF	TGTGCCAGCAGTCCGGCCCTATTTAACGGCTACACCTTC
TRBV7-9	once	TRBJ2-7	NA	CASSSPLYEQYF	TGTGCCAGCAGCTCCCCCCTCTACGAGCAGTACTTC
TRBV7-2	NA	TRBJ1-2	TRBD1	CASSLVPPTGRYGYTF	TGTGCCAGCAGCTTAGTGCCCCCGACAGGGCGGTATGGCTACACCTTC
TRBV6-1	NA	TRBJ2-7	NA	CASSEYEQYF	TGTGCCAGCAGTGAGTACGAGCAGTACTTC
TRBV18	NA	TRBJ2-7	NA	CASSGSSYEQYF	TGTGCCAGCTCTGGTAGCTCCTACGAGCAGTACTTC
TRBV5-6	NA	TRBJ1-5	NA	CASSLGRFFNQPQHF	TGTGCCAGCAGCTTGGGCCGGTTTTTCAATCAGCCCCAGCATTTT
TRBV6-5	NA	TRBJ2-2	NA	CAIPPSVPTGELFF	TGTGCCATTCCCCCTTCGGTACCCACCGGGGAGCTGTTTTTT
TRBV12-5	NA	TRBJ1-5	NA	CASGSGYSNQPQHF	TGTGCTAGTGGTTCTGGTTATAGCAATCAGCCCCAGCATTTT
TRBV28	NA	TRBJ2-1	TRBD2	CASTPGTSGNEQFF	TGTGCCAGCACCCCCGGGACTAGCGGTAATGAGCAGTTCTTC
TRBV12-3/TRBV12-4	few	TRBJ1-1	NA	CASSFGSRKGAFF	TGTGCCAGCAGTTTCGGTTCAAGGAAGGGGGCTTTCTTT
TRBV10-1	NA	TRBJ2-2	NA	CASTADTGELFF	TGCGCCAGCACGGCAGACACCGGGGAGCTGTTTTTT
TRBV7-2	NA	TRBJ2-3	NA	CASSLDGSTDTQYF	TGTGCCAGCAGCTTAGACGGGAGCACAGATACGCAGTATTTT
TRBV27	NA	TRBJ1-2	NA	CASSRGGGYTF	TGTGCCAGCAGTAGAGGGGGGGGCTACACCTTC
TRBV5-1	NA	TRBJ1-4	NA	CASSLRGGDNEKLFF	TGCGCCAGCAGCTTGCGGGGGGGAGATAATGAAAAACTGTTTTTT
TRBV5-1	NA	TRBJ1-2	TRBD1	CASYGTARYGYTF	TGCGCCAGCTACGGGACAGCTCGCTATGGCTACACCTTC
TRBV7-6	NA	TRBJ2-1	NA	CASSFEQSYNEQFF	TGTGCCAGCAGCTTCGAGCAGTCCTACAATGAGCAGTTCTTC
TRBV6-2/TRBV6-3	NA	TRBJ1-1	NA	CASSIHLIKSGQKSNTEAFF	TGTGCCAGCAGCATCCACCTTATAAAATCAGGACAGAAATCGAACACTGAAGCTTTCTTT
TRBV7-2	NA	TRBJ1-3	NA	CASSLVGVGAGNTIYF	TGTGCCAGCAGCTTAGTAGGTGTGGGTGCCGGAAACACCATATATTTT
TRBV6-6	NA	TRBJ2-4	NA	CASIDRAKNIQYF	TGTGCCAGCATCGACCGTGCCAAAAACATTCAGTACTTC
TRBV25-1	NA	TRBJ1-4	NA	CASRGRDYEKLFF	TGTGCCAGCAGGGGCAGGGATTATGAAAAACTGTTTTTT
TRBV6-6	NA	TRBJ2-7	TRBD1	CASSSPLDRGSYEQYF	TGTGCCAGCAGTTCCCCCCTTGACAGGGGTTCCTACGAGCAGTACTTC
TRBV25-1	NA	TRBJ2-2	TRBD2	CASRGRQSTTGELFF	TGTGCCAGCCGCGGGAGACAAAGTACCACCGGGGAGCTGTTTTTT
TRBV9	NA	TRBJ2-7	NA	CASSVASETYEQYF	TGTGCCAGCAGCGTTGCTAGCGAGACCTACGAGCAGTACTTC
TRBV9	NA	TRBJ1-3	NA	CASSVAGTGNTIYF	TGTGCCAGCAGCGTAGCGGGAACTGGAAACACCATATATTTT
TRBV9	once	TRBJ1-3	NA	CASSVGIFGNTIYF	TGTGCCAGCAGCGTTGGAATTTTTGGAAACACCATATATTTT
TRBV11-2	NA	TRBJ1-3	NA	CASSSLREEASGNTIYF	TGTGCCAGCAGCTCCCTCAGGGAGGAGGCTTCTGGAAACACCATATATTTT